These T cell receptor beta chains were read from a single sample in a study of blood T cell repertoires in COVID-19. The data were produced by immunoSEQ multiplex PCR, yet TCRdb's version contains in-frame clones alone and is incomplete. The data contain some 170,000 clones, roughly four fifths of them singletons. The sequenced sample consisted of peripheral blood. These receptors came from a human donor in a cohort sampled during active COVID-19. Each CDR3 is given with its conserved first and last residue. The D gene is left open where the match is weak. A clone size is listed for some rows: how often the clone was seen (once, few, many), or a class if it is expanded.

cdr3_length	v_call	clone_size	d_call	j_call	cdr3_aa	cdr3_nt
16	TRBV10-3	NA	TRBD1	TRBJ2-2	CAIRPRQGPNTGELFF	TGTGCCATCCGACCCCGACAGGGTCCGAACACCGGGGAGCTGTTTTTT
14	TRBV28	NA	NA	TRBJ1-3	CASSLRSSGNTIYF	TGTGCCAGCAGTTTAAGGAGTAGTGGAAACACCATATATTTT
11	TRBV6-5	NA	NA	TRBJ2-3	CASVRGDTQYF	TGTGCCAGCGTAAGGGGAGATACGCAGTATTTT
16	TRBV12-5	NA	TRBD1	TRBJ1-5	CASGLDTDRPGEPQHF	TGTGCTAGTGGTTTGGATACGGACAGGCCGGGTGAGCCCCAGCATTTT
14	TRBV30	NA	NA	TRBJ1-2	CAWSGGGAVNGYTF	TGTGCCTGGAGTGGTGGGGGGGCCGTTAATGGCTACACCTTC
18	TRBV7-6	NA	NA	TRBJ1-1	CASSLNAAGWFSWTEAFF	TGTGCCAGCAGCTTAAACGCGGCAGGGTGGTTTTCTTGGACTGAAGCTTTCTTT
13	TRBV7-2	NA	TRBD2	TRBJ2-7	CASSRGSGYEQYF	TGTGCCAGCAGCAGAGGTAGCGGGTACGAGCAGTACTTC
16	TRBV11-2	NA	NA	TRBJ2-1	CASSPLLGGINNEQFF	TGTGCCAGCAGCCCGCTCCTCGGCGGGATCAACAATGAGCAGTTCTTC
16	TRBV28	NA	NA	TRBJ1-2	CASRLPGGRTYGGYTF	TGTGCCAGCAGACTGCCCGGGGGAAGGACCTATGGTGGCTACACCTTC
13	TRBV2	NA	NA	TRBJ2-7	CASSTLQGGEQYF	TGTGCCAGCAGTACACTTCAGGGCGGCGAGCAGTACTTC
11	TRBV7-2	NA	NA	TRBJ1-2	CASSLKLGYTF	TGTGCCAGCAGCTTAAAACTAGGCTACACCTTC
14	TRBV7-2	NA	NA	TRBJ1-3	CASSLANSGNTIYF	TGTGCCAGCAGCTTAGCTAACTCTGGAAACACCATATATTTT
13	TRBV6-5	NA	TRBD2	TRBJ2-1	CASGLAVYNEQFF	TGTGCCTCCGGGCTAGCGGTGTACAATGAGCAGTTCTTC
11	TRBV25-1	many	NA	TRBJ2-1	CASNYGNEQFF	TGTGCCAGCAACTACGGCAATGAGCAGTTCTTC
15	TRBV7-2	few	NA	TRBJ1-5	CASSLLQGIGQPQHF	TGTGCCAGCAGCTTATTACAGGGAATAGGGCAGCCCCAGCATTTT
12	TRBV6-2/TRBV6-3	NA	NA	TRBJ2-2	CASSSGTGELFF	TGTGCCAGCAGTTCGGGCACCGGGGAGCTGTTTTTT
18	TRBV21-1	NA	NA	TRBJ2-3	CASSKEKGQGQSGDTQYF	TGTGCCAGCAGCAAAGAGAAGGGACAGGGGCAGAGTGGAGATACGCAGTATTTT
16	TRBV19	NA	TRBD2	TRBJ2-3	CASSIGRSGGADTQYF	TGTGCCAGTAGTATAGGTCGTAGCGGGGGGGCAGATACGCAGTATTTT
13	TRBV10-1	NA	NA	TRBJ1-2	CASSEMRLYGYTF	TGCGCCAGCAGTGAGATGCGCCTCTATGGCTACACCTTC
15	TRBV4-3	NA	NA	TRBJ2-7	CASSQVGRGAGEQYF	TGCGCCAGCAGCCAAGTTGGGCGTGGTGCCGGCGAGCAGTACTTC
14	TRBV2	NA	NA	TRBJ1-5	CASMGQGLNQPQHF	TGTGCCAGCATGGGTCAGGGACTTAATCAGCCCCAGCATTTT
14	TRBV5-1	NA	NA	TRBJ1-2	CASSLDDSNYGYTF	TGCGCCAGCAGCTTGGATGACAGCAACTATGGCTACACCTTC
15	TRBV6-4	NA	NA	TRBJ1-5	CAGPRAFNSNQPQHF	TGTGCCGGCCCCAGGGCCTTTAATAGCAATCAGCCCCAGCATTTT
15	TRBV4-1	NA	NA	TRBJ1-2	CASSQESRGLGGYTF	TGCGCCAGCAGCCAAGAATCCAGGGGATTAGGCGGCTACACCTTC
17	TRBV7-8	NA	NA	TRBJ1-3	CASSSDGRRVPGNTIYF	TGTGCCAGCAGCTCAGATGGCAGGAGGGTTCCTGGAAACACCATATATTTT
17	TRBV15	once	NA	TRBJ2-5	CATSRAQATGLEETQYF	TGTGCCACCAGCAGAGCGCAAGCTACAGGTCTCGAAGAGACCCAGTACTTC
14	TRBV6-5	once	TRBD2	TRBJ2-7	CASSSGTSVYEQYF	TGTGCCAGCAGTTCCGGGACTAGCGTCTACGAGCAGTACTTC
15	TRBV9	few	TRBD1	TRBJ2-7	CASSVSPGGAYEQYF	TGTGCCAGCAGCGTAAGTCCAGGGGGCGCGTACGAGCAGTACTTC
15	TRBV7-8	NA	TRBD2	TRBJ2-2	CASSTRTGGTGELFF	TGTGCCAGCAGCACCCGGACGGGGGGCACCGGGGAGCTGTTTTTT
18	TRBV10-1	NA	NA	TRBJ2-1	CASSERQGGYSSYNEQFF	TGCGCCAGCAGTGAACGGCAGGGCGGTTATAGCTCCTACAATGAGCAGTTCTTC